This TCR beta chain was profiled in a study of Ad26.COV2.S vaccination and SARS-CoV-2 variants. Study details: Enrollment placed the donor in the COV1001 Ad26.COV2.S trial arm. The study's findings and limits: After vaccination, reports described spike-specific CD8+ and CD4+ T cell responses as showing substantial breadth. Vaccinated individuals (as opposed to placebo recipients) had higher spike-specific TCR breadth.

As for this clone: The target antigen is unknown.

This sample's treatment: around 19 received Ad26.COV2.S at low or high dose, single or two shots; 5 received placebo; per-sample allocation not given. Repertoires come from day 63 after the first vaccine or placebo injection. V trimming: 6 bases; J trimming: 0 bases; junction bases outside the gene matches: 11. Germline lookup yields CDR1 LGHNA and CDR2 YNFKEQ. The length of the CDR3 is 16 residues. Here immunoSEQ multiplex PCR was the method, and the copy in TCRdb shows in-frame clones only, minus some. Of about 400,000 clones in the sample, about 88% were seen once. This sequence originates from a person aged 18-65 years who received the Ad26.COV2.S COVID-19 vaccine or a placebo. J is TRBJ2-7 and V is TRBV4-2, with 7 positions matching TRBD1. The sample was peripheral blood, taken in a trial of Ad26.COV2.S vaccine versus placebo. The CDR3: CASRPSATGSSYEQYF. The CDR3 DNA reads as TGTGCCAGCAGACCCTCGGCGACAGGGAGCTCCTACGAGCAGTACTTC.